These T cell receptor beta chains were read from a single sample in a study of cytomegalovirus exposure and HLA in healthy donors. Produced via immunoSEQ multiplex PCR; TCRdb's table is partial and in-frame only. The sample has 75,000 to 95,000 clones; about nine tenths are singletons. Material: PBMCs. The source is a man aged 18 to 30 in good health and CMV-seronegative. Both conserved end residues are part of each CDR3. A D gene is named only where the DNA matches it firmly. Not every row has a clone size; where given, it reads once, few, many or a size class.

CDR3aa: CASSSTGGSYEQYF
CDR3nt: TGTGCCAGCAGCTCGACAGGGGGAAGCTACGAGCAGTACTTC
abundance: -
v_gene: TRBV5-4
j_gene: TRBJ2-7
d_gene: TRBD1

CDR3aa: CASSTIRGQTYEQYF
CDR3nt: TGTGCCAGTAGTACTATAAGGGGCCAAACCTACGAGCAGTACTTC
abundance: once
v_gene: TRBV19
j_gene: TRBJ2-7
d_gene: -

CDR3aa: CASSPAGGHEQYF
CDR3nt: TGTGCCAGCAGCCCGGCTGGGGGCCACGAGCAGTACTTC
abundance: -
v_gene: TRBV7-9
j_gene: TRBJ2-7
d_gene: -

CDR3aa: CAWRIDTSTEQYF
CDR3nt: TGTGCCTGGAGGATAGATACTAGCACCGAGCAGTACTTC
abundance: -
v_gene: TRBV30
j_gene: TRBJ2-7
d_gene: -

CDR3aa: CASTKDREQYF
CDR3nt: TGTGCCAGCACCAAGGACAGAGAGCAGTACTTC
abundance: -
v_gene: TRBV28
j_gene: TRBJ2-7
d_gene: -

CDR3aa: CASSIDGANTEAFF
CDR3nt: TGTGCCAGTAGTATAGATGGGGCAAACACTGAAGCTTTCTTT
abundance: -
v_gene: TRBV19
j_gene: TRBJ1-1
d_gene: -

CDR3aa: CASSEGQGSYNEQFF
CDR3nt: TGTGCCAGCAGTGAGGGGCAAGGATCCTACAATGAGCAGTTCTTC
abundance: -
v_gene: TRBV6-4
j_gene: TRBJ2-1
d_gene: -

CDR3aa: CASSVLGERYNEQFF
CDR3nt: TGTGCCAGCAGCGTTCTTGGGGAGAGGTACAATGAGCAGTTCTTC
abundance: -
v_gene: TRBV9
j_gene: TRBJ2-1
d_gene: -

CDR3aa: CASSLTSGSYEQYF
CDR3nt: TGTGCCAGCAGCTTGACTAGCGGGTCCTACGAGCAGTACTTC
abundance: -
v_gene: TRBV7-2
j_gene: TRBJ2-7
d_gene: TRBD2

CDR3aa: CASSLNTRDRGGGNTEAFF
CDR3nt: TGTGCCAGCAGCTTGAATACCCGGGACAGGGGAGGTGGGAACACTGAAGCTTTCTTT
abundance: -
v_gene: TRBV5-5
j_gene: TRBJ1-1
d_gene: TRBD1

CDR3aa: CSVEDPIRLGEQFF
CDR3nt: TGCAGCGTTGAAGATCCCATACGACTGGGTGAGCAGTTCTTC
abundance: -
v_gene: TRBV29-1
j_gene: TRBJ2-1
d_gene: -